This T cell receptor beta chain emerged from a study of T-cell memory formation after mild COVID-19. Many counts were recorded for this clonotype. TCRdb used MiXCR to reprocess the 5' RACE reads, holding one entry per CDR3 protein. The profile covers approximately 300,000 distinct CDR3 sequences, with about 16% appearing a single time and around 23% taken by the ten largest. The CDR3 consists of 14 residues. Trimming removed 6 bases at V and 4 bases at J, with 15 bases between. Sequencing input: PBMCs or a T cell subset sorted from them (not recorded which). This receptor was taken from a young man who had mild COVID-19 (a few samples of this study predate the infection). Cell type and time point are not known. V usage is TRBV12-3 or TRBV12-4 and J usage is TRBJ1-2; D is unclear. This CDR3 is CASSHRTVAYGYTF. In DNA, the CDR3 is TGTGCCAGCAGCCACCGGACGGTGGCCTATGGCTACACCTTC.